These 19 T cell receptor beta chains were all obtained from the same sample, sequenced in a study of OX40 agonist ivuxolimab in advanced cancers. TCRdb keeps only in-frame clones here, not all; method: immunoSEQ multiplex PCR. The sample gives about 69,000 clones, 85% to 90% of which show up once; under 7% is in the top ten. The sequenced sample was CD4+ or CD8+ T cells sorted from blood, obtained in a trial of the OX40 agonist ivuxolimab. These receptors originate from an adult with an advanced solid tumor such as melanoma, head and neck, liver or kidney cancer.

V and J are TRBV19 and TRBJ1-1; the D is unclear. CDR3 length: 12 amino acids. With 5 bases removed from V and 1 base from J, the gap between germline ends came to 5 bases. The germline V gene encodes CDR1 LNHDA and CDR2 SQIVND (reference sequence). The CDR3 nucleotides read TGTGCCAGTAGTTCACGGAACACTGAAGCTTTCTTT. Its translation: CASSSRNTEAFF.

The chain carries TRBV6-5 and TRBJ2-7; perhaps TRBD1 as D (6 bases). Germline-derived CDR1 and CDR2 are MNHEY and SVGAGI. This CDR3 has 14 amino acids. V was cut by 4 bases and J by 6 bases, with 16 bases left in between. CDR3: CASSWTVGNSEQYF. CDR3 coding DNA: TGTGCCAGCAGTTGGACAGTGGGAAACTCCGAGCAGTACTTC.

V gene TRBV18 combines with J gene TRBJ2-1; 9 nucleotides align to TRBD2. In germline, CDR1 is KGHSH, CDR2 LQKENI. The junction had 16 bases not matched to a gene; V was cut back by 3 bases and J by 7 bases. The CDR3 extends over 18 amino acids. CDR3 sequence reads: CASSPHPPMLAGLNEQFF. CDR3 nucleotides: TGTGCCAGCTCACCTCACCCCCCTATGCTAGCGGGACTGAATGAGCAGTTCTTC.

The chain employs TRBV5-1 and TRBJ2-1, with a tentative D call TRBD2 (5 bases). The germline V gene has CDR1 SGHRS and CDR2 YFSETQ. The V gene lost 0 bases and the J gene lost 8 bases, with 12 bases spanning the gap. This CDR3 has 14 residues. CDR3 DNA sequence: TGCGCCAGCAGCTTGGATGCGGGTTTGGATGAGCAGTTCTTC. As protein: CASSLDAGLDEQFF.

J is TRBJ2-7 and V is TRBV29-1; D remains unclear. The V gene's germline CDR1 is SQVTM and CDR2 ANQGSEA. The CDR3 has 11 amino acids. V lost 7 bases to trimming and J lost 2 bases, with 9 bases between them. CDR3 protein: CSATLPYEQYF. CDR3 sequence (DNA): TGCAGCGCCACACTCCCCTACGAGCAGTACTTC.

V and J are TRBV19 and TRBJ2-2, with a possible D match to TRBD2 (5 bases). The CDR3 has 15 amino acids. Trimming stripped 3 bases from V and 2 bases from J, with 10 bases between. Germline CDR1 and CDR2: LNHDA and SQIVND (reference sequence). This CDR3 is CASSILALNTGELFF. The CDR3 DNA sequence: TGTGCCAGTAGTATCCTAGCCCTTAACACCGGGGAGCTGTTTTTT.

This chain joins TRBV5-5 and TRBJ1-1; no clear D gene. This CDR3 is 13 amino acids long. Trimming cost V 1 base and J 3 bases, with 7 bases left between them. Germline V gives CDR1 SGHKS, CDR2 YYEKEE (reference sequence). The DNA for the CDR3 is TGTGCCAGCAGCTTGCAGTCGGACACTGAAGCTTTCTTT. Its protein product is CASSLQSDTEAFF.

The chain joins TRBV7-9 to TRBJ2-1, with 8 positions matching TRBD2. This CDR3 has 16 amino acids. Germline V gene sequence: CDR1 SEHNR, CDR2 FQNEAQ (reference sequence). The V gene end was trimmed by 0 bases and the J gene end by 5 bases; junction bases not matched to a gene: 6. CDR3: CASSLAITSGDNEQFF. The CDR3 bases are TGTGCCAGCAGCTTAGCTATTACTAGCGGCGACAATGAGCAGTTCTTC.

The chain has TRBV19 and TRBJ1-5; 9 positions match TRBD1. Germline V gene sequence: CDR1 LNHDA, CDR2 SQIVND (reference sequence). V was pared by 5 bases and J by 1 base, with 9 bases of the junction left unmatched. The CDR3 runs 17 residues. CDR3 loop: CASSPGTGLGSNQPQHF. The CDR3 DNA sequence: TGTGCCAGTAGTCCCGGGACAGGGCTCGGGAGCAATCAGCCCCAGCATTTT. The whole variable domain, remainder taken from reference TRBV19 and TRBJ1-5, is DGGITQSPKYLFRKEGQNVTLSCEQNLNHDAMYWYRQDPGQGLRLIYYSQIVNDFQKGDIAEGYSVSREKKESFPLTVTSAQKNPTAFYLCASSPGTGLGSNQPQHFGDGTRLSIL.

The rearrangement joins TRBV4-3 to TRBJ2-7; 8 bases map to TRBD1. The junction had 4 bases not matched to a gene; V was cut back by 0 bases and J by 6 bases. Germline lookup yields CDR1 LGHNA and CDR2 YSLEER. This CDR3 comprises 14 residues. CDR3 residues: CASSQDSTGAEQYF. The CDR3 coding sequence is TGCGCCAGCAGCCAAGATTCGACAGGGGCCGAGCAGTACTTC.

V and J are TRBV9 and TRBJ1-4, with 8 bases fitting TRBD1. Looked up from germline, CDR1 is SGDLS and CDR2 is YYNGEE. The trim removed 0 bases at V and 7 bases at J, leaving 2 bases unmatched. This CDR3 has 14 amino acids. CDR3 DNA sequence: TGTGCCAGCAGCGTAGGGACAGGGCTTGAAAAACTGTTTTTT. It is translated as CASSVGTGLEKLFF.

V and J are TRBV6-5 and TRBJ1-4; D is unclear. Germline CDR1 reads MNHEY; CDR2 reads SVGAGI. V lost 8 bases and J 3 bases, leaving 10 bases between the germline ends. CDR3 length equals 13 residues. In DNA form, the CDR3 reads TGTGCCAGCGCTTTGGGATCTAATGAAAAACTGTTTTTT. This translates into CASALGSNEKLFF.

The rearrangement links TRBV11-2 to TRBJ2-5; perhaps TRBD1 as D (6 bases). V was cut by 0 bases and J by 3 bases, with 14 bases left in between. Germline V gene data show CDR1 as SGHAT and CDR2 as FQNNGV. The CDR3 sequence is 16 residues long. DNA for the CDR3: TGTGCCAGCAGCTTAGAAGGGACATATAGGGAAGAGACCCAGTACTTC. Protein product: CASSLEGTYREETQYF.

The chain combines TRBV9 with TRBJ2-7; 10 nucleotides align to TRBD2. Germline lookup yields CDR1 SGDLS and CDR2 YYNGEE. This CDR3 has 15 residues. V shed 3 bases, J shed 7 bases, and the junction held 10 bases outside the gene matches. DNA of the CDR3: TGTGCCAGCAGCGGAAGAGCGGGAGGGCTTGCTGAGCAGTACTTC. Amino acids: CASSGRAGGLAEQYF.

The chain uses TRBV9 and TRBJ1-5, with D hard to call. Germline CDR1 is SGDLS and CDR2 is YYNGEE. V lost 0 bases and J 7 bases, leaving 5 bases between the germline ends. There are 12 residues in the CDR3. In DNA form, the CDR3 reads TGTGCCAGCAGCGTAGAATACCAGCCCCAGCATTTT. The encoded protein is CASSVEYQPQHF. Full variable domain (missing parts from reference TRBV9 and TRBJ1-5): DSGVTQTPKHLITATGQRVTLRCSPRSGDLSVYWYQQSLDQGLQFLIQYYNGEERAKGNILERFSAQQFPDLHSELNLSSLELGDSALYFCASSVEYQPQHFGDGTRLSIL.

This sequence joins TRBV4-3 and TRBJ2-3; 9 positions match TRBD2. CDR3 length equals 16 residues. With 0 bases clipped from V and 4 bases from J, the junction kept 5 bases outside the gene matches. Germline V gene lookup returns CDR1 LGHNA and CDR2 YSLEER. CDR3 sequence (DNA): TGCGCCAGCAGCCAAGATCACGCGGGAGGGCCAGATACGCAGTATTTT. This translates into CASSQDHAGGPDTQYF.

The J gene is TRBJ2-7, the V gene TRBV14; D unresolved. V lost 8 bases and J 7 bases, leaving 9 bases between the germline ends. Germline CDR1 reads SGHDN; CDR2 reads FVKESK. The CDR3 contains 10 residues. CDR3 DNA sequence: TGTGCCAGCTCTCATTGGGAGCAGTACTTC. Its translation is CASSHWEQYF.

J is TRBJ1-2 and V is TRBV4-1, with D tentatively TRBD1 (6 bases). The CDR3 has 18 residues. Germline loops: CDR1 MGHRA, CDR2 YSYEKL. V was trimmed by 0 bases and J by 5 bases, leaving 22 bases between them. The CDR3 here is CASSQDVGGTTIVYGYTF. For the CDR3, the DNA is TGCGCCAGCAGCCAAGATGTGGGGGGGACAACCATCGTATATGGCTACACCTTC.

This chain connects TRBV13 to TRBJ2-1; the D gene could be TRBD1 or TRBD2 (5 bases each). From germline, CDR1 is PRHDT and CDR2 FYEKMQ (reference sequence). Trimming left V 0 bases short and J 7 bases short, with 16 bases between. This CDR3 has 16 amino acids. The CDR3, as DNA: TGTGCCAGCAGCTTAGGGTCGGAGTCGAGGGGAAATGAGCAGTTCTTC. It encodes CASSLGSESRGNEQFF. Filled out from reference TRBV13 and TRBJ2-1, the complete variable domain reads AAGVIQSPRHLIKEKRETATLKCYPIPRHDTVYWYQQGPGQDPQFLISFYEKMQSDKGSIPDRFSAQQFSDYHSELNMSSLELGDSALYFCASSLGSESRGNEQFFGPGTRLTVL.